This is a list of T cell receptor beta chains from one sample in a study of blood T cell repertoires in COVID-19. TCRdb keeps only in-frame clones here, not all; method: immunoSEQ multiplex PCR. The sample consists of tens of thousands of clones, 89% of them appearing once. Sample: peripheral blood. The receptors were gathered from a man aged 45 to 65 with acute or convalescent COVID-19. Both conserved end residues are part of each CDR3. Each record gives: J gene, V gene, D gene, clone size, CDR3 DNA, CDR3 protein. D genes are given only for firm matches. Clone size is given for some rows only: seen once, a few or many times, or a class if the clone is expanded.

TRBJ1-3,TRBV24-1,-,-,TGTGCCACCAGTGATGAGTGGGAGGACACCATATATTTT,CATSDEWEDTIYF
TRBJ2-7,TRBV14,-,-,TGTGCCAGCAGCCAAGATCTGGAGACAGCTCACGAGCAGTACTTC,CASSQDLETAHEQYF
TRBJ2-1,TRBV6-5,-,-,TGTGCCAGCAGTTACGGCGAGGAGGAGTTCTTC,CASSYGEEEFF
TRBJ1-2,TRBV5-1,TRBD1,-,TGCGCCAGCAGCTTGGCCGGGACAGGGGTCTATGGCTACACCTTC,CASSLAGTGVYGYTF
TRBJ2-2,TRBV6-6,-,-,TGTGCCAGCAGTTACCGGGCAGGGGGGACCGGGGAGCTGTTTTTT,CASSYRAGGTGELFF
TRBJ1-4,TRBV5-8,-,-,TGTGCCAGCGGTTCCTTGGCGGGTGAAAAACTGTTTTTT,CASGSLAGEKLFF
TRBJ2-5,TRBV11-3,-,once,TGTGCCAGCAGCTTGGGGCAGGAGACCCAGTACTTC,CASSLGQETQYF
TRBJ1-2,TRBV5-1,-,-,TGCGCCAGCAGCTTGGAGGCAGGATTTGGCTATGGCTACACCTTC,CASSLEAGFGYGYTF
TRBJ1-1,TRBV4-1,-,-,TGCGCCAGCAGCCGGGCCCAGGGGACTGAAGCTTTCTTT,CASSRAQGTEAFF
TRBJ1-2,TRBV7-2,TRBD1,-,TGTGCCAGCAGCTTAGAGGGGGGACAGGGGTATGGCTACACCTTC,CASSLEGGQGYGYTF
TRBJ2-1,TRBV18,-,-,TGTGCCAGCTCACCTCGAGCCGGGAATGAGCAGTTCTTC,CASSPRAGNEQFF
TRBJ2-7,TRBV7-8,TRBD1,-,TGTGCCAGCAGCTCCTGGACAGGGCCCCAGACCTACGAGCAGTACTTC,CASSSWTGPQTYEQYF
TRBJ2-2,TRBV7-8,TRBD2,-,TGTGCCAGCAGCCCTAGCGGGCCCGGGGAGCTGTTTTTT,CASSPSGPGELFF
TRBJ2-1,TRBV6-6,TRBD2,once,TGTGCCAGCAGTACCCCCGGGGGGAGGTCCTACAATGAGCAGTTCTTC,CASSTPGGRSYNEQFF
TRBJ1-5,TRBV6-6,-,-,TGTGCCAGCAGTTCGGCAGGGAATCAGCCCCAGCATTTT,CASSSAGNQPQHF
TRBJ1-1,TRBV7-9,TRBD1,once,TGTGCCAGCAGTTTTACAGGGGCTGAAGCTTTCTTT,CASSFTGAEAFF
TRBJ2-7,TRBV11-2,-,-,TGTGCCAGCAGCTTTTTCACAGGGTACTACGAGCAGTACTTC,CASSFFTGYYEQYF
TRBJ2-5,TRBV7-6,TRBD1,once,TGTGCCAGCAGTTACCGGACAGGGGAGTTGGAGACCCAGTACTTC,CASSYRTGELETQYF
TRBJ2-7,TRBV11-2,-,-,TGTGCCAGCAGCTTACAGGGGCTCGAGCAGTACTTC,CASSLQGLEQYF
TRBJ2-2,TRBV7-2,TRBD2,-,TGTGCCAGCAGCTTAGGGCTAGCGGGGGGCACCGGGGAGCTGTTTTTT,CASSLGLAGGTGELFF
TRBJ2-2,TRBV9,TRBD2,-,TGTGCCAGCAGCGTACCGGGACTAGCGAGCCACACCGGGGAGCTGTTTTTT,CASSVPGLASHTGELFF
TRBJ2-1,TRBV27,-,once,TGTGCCAGCTTGTCCCGGGGTTACAATGAGCAGTTCTTC,CASLSRGYNEQFF
TRBJ2-5,TRBV28,-,once,TGTGCCAGCAGTTTAACCAGCCAAGAGACCCAGTACTTC,CASSLTSQETQYF
TRBJ1-5,TRBV6-5,-,-,TGTGCCAGCAGCTCAGGGGACCCAGCTCAGCCCCAGCATTTT,CASSSGDPAQPQHF
TRBJ2-5,TRBV24-1,-,-,TGTGCCACCAGTGACCGGGAGACCCAGTACTTC,CATSDRETQYF
TRBJ1-6,TRBV11-2,-,-,TGTGCCGTAAGTCCTTACGGGAATAATTCACCCCTCCACTTT,CAVSPYGNNSPLHF
TRBJ2-7,TRBV28,-,-,TGTGCCAGCAGTTTGCGGTACGAGCAGTACTTC,CASSLRYEQYF
TRBJ2-3,TRBV29-1,-,-,TGCAGCGTTGAAGATAGAGTAGCAGGCACAGATACGCAGTATTTT,CSVEDRVAGTDTQYF
TRBJ2-7,TRBV5-1,TRBD2,once,TGCGCCAGCAGCCCTACCCTCGGCGGGAGGACCTCCTACGAGCAGTACTTC,CASSPTLGGRTSYEQYF
TRBJ1-2,TRBV6-2/TRBV6-3,-,-,TGTGCCAGCAGTTACGGACCGACTACTAACTATGGCTACACCTTC,CASSYGPTTNYGYTF
TRBJ2-2,TRBV4-1,-,-,TGCGCCAGCAGCCAAGAAGTACAGAACACCGGGGAGCTGTTTTTT,CASSQEVQNTGELFF
TRBJ2-7,TRBV9,-,-,TGTGCCAGCAGCGTAGCTCCAGACTACGAGCAGTACTTC,CASSVAPDYEQYF
TRBJ2-1,TRBV7-9,-,once,TGTGCCAGCAGCTTAACCCAAGGAGGACTAGGGGGGCCGTTCTTC,CASSLTQGGLGGPFF
TRBJ2-5,TRBV9,-,-,TGTGCCAGCAGCGACCGACTAGAAGCCGCGTCGGGAGAGACCCAGTACTTC,CASSDRLEAASGETQYF
TRBJ1-2,TRBV18,-,-,TGTGCCAGCTCACCGAGCAGGGACTATGGCTACACCTTC,CASSPSRDYGYTF
TRBJ2-2,TRBV6-5,-,-,TGTGCCAGCAGAAAAGGACAGACGAACACCGGGGAGCTGTTTTTT,CASRKGQTNTGELFF
TRBJ2-3,TRBV6-5,TRBD2,-,TGTGCCAGCAGTCTTCAAGCGGGGGGCACAGATACGCAGTATTTT,CASSLQAGGTDTQYF
TRBJ2-3,TRBV14,-,-,TGTGCCAGCAGCATACAGGGTCAAACAGATACGCAGTATTTT,CASSIQGQTDTQYF
TRBJ2-3,TRBV5-1,TRBD1,-,TGCGCCAGCAGCTTGTCCTTCCGGGGACAGCCCGTCACAGATACGCAGTATTTT,CASSLSFRGQPVTDTQYF
TRBJ2-2,TRBV19,-,-,TGTGCCAGTAAAGTCTTTGAGACCGGGGAGCTGTTTTTT,CASKVFETGELFF
TRBJ2-4,TRBV7-8,-,-,TGTGCCAGCAGCCGAGACACCCGACTAGCCAAAAACATTCAGTACTTC,CASSRDTRLAKNIQYF
TRBJ1-6,TRBV7-2,-,-,TGTGCCAGCAGCCCCCTTCTCGGGGCCTATAATTCACCCCTCCACTTT,CASSPLLGAYNSPLHF
TRBJ2-5,TRBV19,-,-,TGTGCCAGTAGTATAGAGCCAGAAGAGACCCAGTACTTC,CASSIEPEETQYF
TRBJ2-1,TRBV29-1,TRBD2,-,TGCAGCGTTGAGAGGGCTAGCGGGCAGTTCTTC,CSVERASGQFF
TRBJ1-3,TRBV6-2/TRBV6-3,-,-,TGTGCCAGCAGCCCCCCCCGTCGGGTGACGGGAAACACCATATATTTT,CASSPPRRVTGNTIYF
TRBJ1-5,TRBV3-1/TRBV3-2,TRBD1,-,TGTGCCAGCAGCCAAAGACAGGGCAAGGAGCCCCAGCATTTT,CASSQRQGKEPQHF
TRBJ2-3,TRBV9,-,once,TGTGCCAGCAGCGTCCGACAGGCTTCCGATACGCAGTATTTT,CASSVRQASDTQYF